The rows below give T cell receptor beta chains drawn from one sample of a study of blood T cells in healthy people across ages. Via MiXCR, TCRdb re-called the 5' RACE reads, giving one row per CDR3 protein. The sample has about 570,000 distinct CDR3 sequences; about a quarter are singletons. The sample was also linked to a second study, of T cells of mothers and their children.

The sample was blood. Receptors were obtained from a boy aged 2 to 10 in good health. The CDR3 runs from the conserved cysteine through the conserved F or W. A D gene is named only where the DNA matches it firmly. Some rows have no size entry. The others give once, few or many, or a class for an expanded clone.

v_gene,d_gene,abundance,j_gene,CDR3nt,CDR3aa
TRBV29-1,-,few,TRBJ1-2,TGCAGCGCTGGGCGGGCGAACTATGGCTACACCTTC,CSAGRANYGYTF
TRBV6-6,TRBD2,once,TRBJ2-3,TGTGCCAGCAGTTCCAGGGCTAGCGGGGGTCCGGATACGCAGTATTTT,CASSSRASGGPDTQYF
TRBV3-1,-,-,TRBJ2-1,TGTGCCAGCAGCCCCTTAATAGCGGCCGGAGGGCAGTTCTTC,CASSPLIAAGGQFF
TRBV7-9,-,-,TRBJ2-3,TGTGCCAGCAGCTTAACGAGCGGCGGCTACACAGATACGCAGTATTTT,CASSLTSGGYTDTQYF
TRBV12-3/TRBV12-4,TRBD1,few,TRBJ2-5,TGTGCCAGCGTGGCCAGGGGGCGCCGGGAGACCCAGTACTTC,CASVARGRRETQYF
TRBV7-2,-,-,TRBJ2-2,TGTGCCAGCAGCCCCCTTGGTTCGCCCGCGAACACCGGGGAGCTGTTTTTT,CASSPLGSPANTGELFF
TRBV25-1,TRBD2,few,TRBJ2-2,TGTGCCAGCAGGGGACTAGTGAGCGGGGAGCTGTTTTTT,CASRGLVSGELFF
TRBV12-3/TRBV12-4,-,few,TRBJ1-3,TGTGCCAGCAGACCCGAGGGGGGATTCTATGGAAACACCATATATTTT,CASRPEGGFYGNTIYF
TRBV15,TRBD1,-,TRBJ1-2,TGTGCCACCAGCAGCCGGGACAGGGACATCTATGGCTACACCTTC,CATSSRDRDIYGYTF
TRBV5-1,-,once,TRBJ1-3,TGCGCCAGCAGCGTTGCGCACGCTGGAAACACCATATATTTT,CASSVAHAGNTIYF
TRBV11-1,-,few,TRBJ2-2,TGTGCCAGCAGCTTTAGGGGTTCGGGTGACGGGGAGCTGTTTTTT,CASSFRGSGDGELFF
TRBV12-3/TRBV12-4,TRBD2,few,TRBJ2-2,TGTGCCAGCAGTCCACCGGGACTAGCGTTCACCGGGGAGCTGTTTTTT,CASSPPGLAFTGELFF